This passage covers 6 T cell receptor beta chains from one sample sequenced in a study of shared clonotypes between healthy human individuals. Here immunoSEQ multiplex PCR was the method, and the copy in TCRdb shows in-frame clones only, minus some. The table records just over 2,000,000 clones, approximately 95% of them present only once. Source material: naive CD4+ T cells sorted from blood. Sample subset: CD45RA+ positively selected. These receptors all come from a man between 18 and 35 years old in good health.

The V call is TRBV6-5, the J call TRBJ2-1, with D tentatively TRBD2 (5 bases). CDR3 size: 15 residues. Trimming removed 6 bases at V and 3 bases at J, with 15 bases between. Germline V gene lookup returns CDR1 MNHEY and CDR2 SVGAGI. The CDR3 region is CASSPSSGVYNEQFF. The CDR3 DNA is TGTGCCAGCAGCCCTAGCTCTGGAGTCTACAATGAGCAGTTCTTC.

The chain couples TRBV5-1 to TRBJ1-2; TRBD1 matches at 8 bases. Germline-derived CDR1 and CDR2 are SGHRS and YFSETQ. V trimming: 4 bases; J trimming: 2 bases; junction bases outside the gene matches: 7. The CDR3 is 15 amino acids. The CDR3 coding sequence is TGCGCCAGCAGCGAAACAGGGGGTGAGAACTATGGCTACACCTTC. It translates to CASSETGGENYGYTF.

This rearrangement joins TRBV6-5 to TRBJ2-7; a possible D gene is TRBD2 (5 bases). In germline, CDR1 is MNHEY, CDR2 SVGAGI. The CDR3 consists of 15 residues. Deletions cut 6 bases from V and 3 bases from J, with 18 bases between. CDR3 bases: TGTGCCAGCAGCCCAAGTGGAGGTAGCGTCTACGAGCAGTACTTC. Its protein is CASSPSGGSVYEQYF.

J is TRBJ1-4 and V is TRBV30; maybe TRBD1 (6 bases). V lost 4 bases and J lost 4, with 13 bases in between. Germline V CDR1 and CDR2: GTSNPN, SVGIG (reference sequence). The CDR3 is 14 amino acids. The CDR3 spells CAWNGDTRNEKLFF. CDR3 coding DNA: TGTGCCTGGAACGGGGACACTCGTAATGAAAAACTGTTTTTT.

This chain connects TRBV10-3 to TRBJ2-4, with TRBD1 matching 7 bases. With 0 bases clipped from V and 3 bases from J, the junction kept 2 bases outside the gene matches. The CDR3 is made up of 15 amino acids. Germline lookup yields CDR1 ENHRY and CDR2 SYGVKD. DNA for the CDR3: TGTGCCATCAGTGAGTCGGGGGACAGCAAAAACATTCAGTACTTC. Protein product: CAISESGDSKNIQYF.

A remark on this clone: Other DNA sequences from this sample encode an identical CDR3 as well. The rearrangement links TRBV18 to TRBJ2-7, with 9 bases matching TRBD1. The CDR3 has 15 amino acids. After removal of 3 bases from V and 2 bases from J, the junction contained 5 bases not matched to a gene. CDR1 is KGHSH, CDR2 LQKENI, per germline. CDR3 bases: TGTGCCAGCTCACCGGTCGGGACAGGGACCTACGAGCAGTACTTC. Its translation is CASSPVGTGTYEQYF.